This T cell receptor (beta chain) was sequenced in a study of T cells in women clearing cervical HPV infection. Libraries were prepared by immunoSEQ multiplex PCR; TCRdb keeps only in-frame clonotypes and omits some of them. The sample has 30,000 or so clones; the top ten hold under 8.5%. Unmatched junction bases numbered 3, after V lost 2 bases and J lost 6 bases. The CDR3 covers 13 residues. CDR1 and CDR2 from the germline V gene are SGHNT and YYREEE (reference sequence). Comments on this clone: The read comes to an end 3 residues before the CDR3 does, leaving the germline J gene to fill in the end.

This sequence joins TRBV5-4 and TRBJ2-7, with 9 bases that match TRBD1. Sample: blood buffy coat. This receptor was identified in a woman between 18 and 69 years old with a cervical HPV16 infection that either progressed to CIN3+ or cleared (not recorded which). Here the CDR3 reads CASSFGTGTEQYF. The part of the CDR3 DNA that was read is TGTGCCAGCAGCTTTGGGACAGGGACCGAG.